What follows are 5 T cell receptor beta chains derived from one specimen sequenced in a study of T cells in narcolepsy (dated by TCRdb to the late 2010s). The library came from the immunoSEQ multiplex PCR assay. The clones in this table, taken by TCRdb from immuneACCESS, are in-frame only. Not every clone is retained; where verified, under half of the shortfall comes from an unresolved V gene, and the cause of the rest is unknown. Recorded for this sample are around 24,000 clones; just under 85% of them occurred a single time. Approximately 1.3% of the sample rests with the top ten. The specimen was CD45RA- memory CD4+ T cells from PBMCs. The sample's cell subset or site, from its label and the paper: memory T cells sorted ex vivo from peripheral blood. The receptors here all came from a human donor with narcolepsy.

This chain uses TRBV7-2 with TRBJ1-1; the D gene is possibly TRBD1 (5 bases). Per germline, CDR1 SGHTA and CDR2 FQGNSA. V was shortened by 5 bases and J by 4 bases, with 11 bases between the two germline ends. The CDR3 loop spans 13 amino acids. CDR3: CASSPGLGTEAFF. CDR3 bases: TGTGCCAGCAGCCCAGGGTTAGGCACTGAAGCTTTCTTT.

The chain carries TRBV19 and TRBJ2-3; 13 bases map to TRBD2. V was pared by 3 bases and J by 7 bases, with 4 bases of the junction left unmatched. The CDR3 is 15 residues long. CDR1 and CDR2 (germline): LNHDA, SQIVND (reference sequence). The DNA for the CDR3 is TGTGCCAGTAGTATGGGGACTAGCGGGACCCATACGCAGTATTTT. It specifies CASSMGTSGTHTQYF.

The chain uses TRBV7-2 and TRBJ2-3; TRBD2 matches 9 bases. Germline V lookup: CDR1 SGHTA, CDR2 FQGNSA. V was clipped by 5 bases and J by 5 bases; unmatched bases: 14. This CDR3 is 17 amino acids long. This CDR3 is CASSLTLLAGVLDTQYF. CDR3 DNA: TGTGCCAGCAGCCTAACCCTATTAGCGGGAGTACTAGATACGCAGTATTTT.

The J gene is TRBJ1-2, the V gene TRBV5-6; D might be TRBD1 (6 bases). This CDR3 is 11 amino acids long. The V gene's germline CDR1 is SGHDT and CDR2 YYEEEE. The V gene lost 8 bases and the J gene lost 8 bases, with 13 bases spanning the gap. CDR3 sequence reads: CASTGRRGYTF. The CDR3 region has the DNA TGTGCCAGTACAGGGAGGCGAGGCTACACCTTC.

The chain combines TRBV11-3 with TRBJ2-1, with TRBD1 as a possible D gene (6 bases). The germline V gene encodes CDR1 SGHNT and CDR2 YENEEA. The V end was cut by 5 bases, the J end by 7 bases, with 15 bases between. CDR3 size: 14 residues. CDR3 in amino acids: CASSPGEEQNEQFF. Here the CDR3 DNA reads TGTGCCAGCAGCCCAGGGGAAGAACAGAATGAGCAGTTCTTC. The whole variable domain, filled in from reference TRBV11-3 and TRBJ2-1, reads EAGVVQSPRYKIIEKKQPVAFWCNPISGHNTLYWYLQNLGQGPELLIRYENEEAVDDSQLPKDRFSAERLKGVDSTLKIQPAELGDSAVYLCASSPGEEQNEQFFGPGTRLTVL.